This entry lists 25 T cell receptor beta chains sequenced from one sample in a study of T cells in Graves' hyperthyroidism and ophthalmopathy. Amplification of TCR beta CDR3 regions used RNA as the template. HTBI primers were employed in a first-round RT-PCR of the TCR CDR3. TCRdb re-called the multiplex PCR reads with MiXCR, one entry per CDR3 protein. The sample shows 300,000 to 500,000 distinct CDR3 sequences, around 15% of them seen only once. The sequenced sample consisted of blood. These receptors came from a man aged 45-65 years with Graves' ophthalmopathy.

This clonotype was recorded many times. The CDR3 region has the DNA TGTGCCAGCAGCTCCCGGACCTTGGGGACTGAAGCTTTCTTT. Translation: CASSSRTLGTEAFF. The J gene is TRBJ1-1, the V gene TRBV7-2; D uncertain. Germline-derived CDR1 and CDR2 are SGHTA and FQGNSA. The CDR3 is 14 amino acids. V lost 4 bases, J lost 5 bases, and 14 bases lay in between.

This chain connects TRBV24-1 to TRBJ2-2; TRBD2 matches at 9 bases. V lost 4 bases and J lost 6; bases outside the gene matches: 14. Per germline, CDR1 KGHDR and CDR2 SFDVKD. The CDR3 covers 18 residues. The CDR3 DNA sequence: TGTGCCACCAGTGACGGTAGCGGGAGTGGGCCTCAAGCCGGGGAGCTGTTTTTT. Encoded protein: CATSDGSGSGPQAGELFF.

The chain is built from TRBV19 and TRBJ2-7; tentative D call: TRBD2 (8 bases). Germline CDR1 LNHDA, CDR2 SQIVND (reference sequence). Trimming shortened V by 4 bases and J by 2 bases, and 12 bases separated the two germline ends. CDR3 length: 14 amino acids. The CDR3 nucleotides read TGTGCCAGTAGTAGTAGCGGGACAGCCTACGAGCAGTACTTC. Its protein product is CASSSSGTAYEQYF.

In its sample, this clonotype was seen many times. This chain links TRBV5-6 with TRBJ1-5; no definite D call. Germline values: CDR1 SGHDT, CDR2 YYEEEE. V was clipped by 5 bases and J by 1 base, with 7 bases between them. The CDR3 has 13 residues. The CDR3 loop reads CASRARSNQPQHF. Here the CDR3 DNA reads TGTGCCAGCAGGGCGAGGAGCAATCAGCCCCAGCATTTT.

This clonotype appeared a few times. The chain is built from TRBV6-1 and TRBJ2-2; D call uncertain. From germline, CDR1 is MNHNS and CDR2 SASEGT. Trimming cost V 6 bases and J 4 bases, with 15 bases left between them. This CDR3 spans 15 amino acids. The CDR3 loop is CASSLSLSSTGELFF. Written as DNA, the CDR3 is TGTGCCAGCAGCCTATCCCTCTCAAGCACCGGGGAGCTGTTTTTT.

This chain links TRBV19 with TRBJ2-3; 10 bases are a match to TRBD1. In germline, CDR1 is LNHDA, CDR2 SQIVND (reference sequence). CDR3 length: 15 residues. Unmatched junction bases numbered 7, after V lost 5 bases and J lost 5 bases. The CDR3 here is CASSVGDRGRDTQYF. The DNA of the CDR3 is TGTGCCAGTAGTGTAGGGGACAGGGGAAGAGATACGCAGTATTTT.

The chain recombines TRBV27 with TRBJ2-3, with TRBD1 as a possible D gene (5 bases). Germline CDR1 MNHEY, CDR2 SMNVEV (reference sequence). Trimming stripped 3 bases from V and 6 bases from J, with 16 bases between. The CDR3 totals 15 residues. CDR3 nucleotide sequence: TGTGCCAGCAGTTTGGGTTTCAGGGCGGCGGATACGCAGTATTTT. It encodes CASSLGFRAADTQYF.

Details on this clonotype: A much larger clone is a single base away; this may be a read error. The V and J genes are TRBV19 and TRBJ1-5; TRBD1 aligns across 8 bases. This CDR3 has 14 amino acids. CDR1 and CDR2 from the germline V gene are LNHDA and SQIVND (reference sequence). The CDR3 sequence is CASSLGTGNQPRHF. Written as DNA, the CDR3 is TGTGCCAGTAGTCTCGGGACAGGCAATCAGCCCCGGCATTTT.

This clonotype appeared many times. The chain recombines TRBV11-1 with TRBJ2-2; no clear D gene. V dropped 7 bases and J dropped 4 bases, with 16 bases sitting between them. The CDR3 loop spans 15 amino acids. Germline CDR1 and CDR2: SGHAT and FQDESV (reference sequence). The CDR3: CASTSRLSGTGELFF. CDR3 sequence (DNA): TGTGCCAGCACCAGCCGCTTGAGTGGCACCGGGGAGCTGTTTTTT.

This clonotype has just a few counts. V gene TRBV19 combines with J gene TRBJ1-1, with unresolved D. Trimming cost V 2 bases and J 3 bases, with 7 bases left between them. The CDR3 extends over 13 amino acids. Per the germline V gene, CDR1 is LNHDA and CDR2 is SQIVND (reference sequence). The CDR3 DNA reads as TGTGCCAGTAGTATAAGGGTTTACACTGAAGCTTTCTTT. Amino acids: CASSIRVYTEAFF.

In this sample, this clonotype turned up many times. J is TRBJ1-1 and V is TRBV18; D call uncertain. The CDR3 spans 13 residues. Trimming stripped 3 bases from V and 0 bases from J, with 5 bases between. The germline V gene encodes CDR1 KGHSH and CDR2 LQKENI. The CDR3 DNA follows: TGTGCCAGCTCACCTCTAATGAACACTGAAGCTTTCTTT. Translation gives CASSPLMNTEAFF.

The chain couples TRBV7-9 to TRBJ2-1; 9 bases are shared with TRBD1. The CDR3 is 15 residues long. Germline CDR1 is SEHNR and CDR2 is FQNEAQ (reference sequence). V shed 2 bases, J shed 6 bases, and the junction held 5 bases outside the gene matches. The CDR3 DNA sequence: TGTGCCAGCAGCTTACATTGGGACAGGGTCAATGAGCAGTTCTTC. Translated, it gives CASSLHWDRVNEQFF. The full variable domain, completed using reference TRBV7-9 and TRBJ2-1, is DTGVSQNPRHKITKRGQNVTFRCDPISEHNRLYWYRQTLGQGPEFLTYFQNEAQLEKSRLLSDRFSAERPKGSFSTLEIQRTEQGDSAMYLCASSLHWDRVNEQFFGPGTRLTVL.

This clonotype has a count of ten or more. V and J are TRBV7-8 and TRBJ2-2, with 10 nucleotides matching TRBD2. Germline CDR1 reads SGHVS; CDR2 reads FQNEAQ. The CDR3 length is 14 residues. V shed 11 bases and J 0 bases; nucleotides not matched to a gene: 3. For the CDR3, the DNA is TGTGCCTCCACTAGCGGGGCGAACACCGGGGAGCTGTTTTTT. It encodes CASTSGANTGELFF.

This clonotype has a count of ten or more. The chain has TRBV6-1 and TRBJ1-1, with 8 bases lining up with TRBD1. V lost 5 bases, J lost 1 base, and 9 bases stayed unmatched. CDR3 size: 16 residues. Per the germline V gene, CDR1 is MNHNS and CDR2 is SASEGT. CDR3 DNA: TGTGCCAGCAGTCCCGGGACAGGTTACACGAACACTGAAGCTTTCTTT. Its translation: CASSPGTGYTNTEAFF.

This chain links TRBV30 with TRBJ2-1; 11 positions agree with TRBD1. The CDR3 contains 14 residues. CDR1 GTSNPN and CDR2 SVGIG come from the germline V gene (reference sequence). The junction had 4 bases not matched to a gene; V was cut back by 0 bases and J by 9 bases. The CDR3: CAWSVGQGVGEQFF. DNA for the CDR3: TGTGCCTGGAGTGTGGGACAGGGGGTAGGTGAGCAGTTCTTC.

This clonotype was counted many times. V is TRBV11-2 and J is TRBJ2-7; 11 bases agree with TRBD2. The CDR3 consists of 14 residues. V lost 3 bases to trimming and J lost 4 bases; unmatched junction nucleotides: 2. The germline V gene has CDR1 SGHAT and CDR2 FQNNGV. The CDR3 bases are TGTGCCAGCAGCTTTCTAGCGGGAGGTTACGAGCAGTACTTC. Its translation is CASSFLAGGYEQYF. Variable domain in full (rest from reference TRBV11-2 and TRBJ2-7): EAGVAQSPRYKIIEKRQSVAFWCNPISGHATLYWYQQILGQGPKLLIQFQNNGVVDDSQLPKDRFSAERLKGVDSTLKIQPAKLEDSAVYLCASSFLAGGYEQYFGPGTRLTVT.

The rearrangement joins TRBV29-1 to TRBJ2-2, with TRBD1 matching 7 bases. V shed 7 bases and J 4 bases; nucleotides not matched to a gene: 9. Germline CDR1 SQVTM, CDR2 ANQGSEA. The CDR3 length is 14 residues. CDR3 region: CSDRTGGATGELFF. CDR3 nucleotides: TGCAGCGACCGGACAGGTGGGGCCACCGGGGAGCTGTTTTTT.

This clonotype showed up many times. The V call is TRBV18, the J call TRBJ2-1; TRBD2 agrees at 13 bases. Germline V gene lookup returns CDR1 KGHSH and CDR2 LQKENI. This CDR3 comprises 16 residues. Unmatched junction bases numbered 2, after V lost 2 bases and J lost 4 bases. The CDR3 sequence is CASSPGTSGIYNEQFF. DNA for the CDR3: TGTGCCAGCTCACCAGGGACTAGCGGGATTTACAATGAGCAGTTCTTC.

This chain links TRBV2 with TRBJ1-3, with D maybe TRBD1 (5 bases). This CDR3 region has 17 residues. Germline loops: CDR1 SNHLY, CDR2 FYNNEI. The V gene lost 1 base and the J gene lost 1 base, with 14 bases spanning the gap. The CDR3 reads CASSEVLLAGSGNTIYF. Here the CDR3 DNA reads TGTGCCAGCAGTGAAGTTCTCCTGGCAGGGTCTGGAAACACCATATATTTT.

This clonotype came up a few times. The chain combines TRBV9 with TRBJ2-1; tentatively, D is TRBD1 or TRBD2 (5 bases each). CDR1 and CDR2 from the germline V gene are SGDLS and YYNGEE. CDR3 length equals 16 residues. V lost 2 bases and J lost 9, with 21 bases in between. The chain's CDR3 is CASSVSLLVGTSEQFF. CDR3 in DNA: TGTGCCAGCAGCGTCTCCCTCCTAGTGGGGACCAGTGAGCAGTTCTTC.

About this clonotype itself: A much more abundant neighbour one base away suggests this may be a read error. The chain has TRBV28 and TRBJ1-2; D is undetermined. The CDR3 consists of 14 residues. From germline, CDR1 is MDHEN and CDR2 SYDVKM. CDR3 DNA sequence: TGTACCACTTTCGGGCAGAAAGGAGCCTATGGCTACACCTTC. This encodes CTTFGQKGAYGYTF.

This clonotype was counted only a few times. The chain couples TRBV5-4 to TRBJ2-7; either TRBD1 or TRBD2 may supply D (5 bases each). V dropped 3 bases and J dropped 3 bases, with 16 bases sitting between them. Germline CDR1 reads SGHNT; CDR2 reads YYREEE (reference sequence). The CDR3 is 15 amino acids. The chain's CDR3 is CASSSGPEPNYEQYF. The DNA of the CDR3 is TGTGCCAGCAGCTCGGGGCCAGAGCCAAACTACGAGCAGTACTTC. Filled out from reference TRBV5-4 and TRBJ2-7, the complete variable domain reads ETGVTQSPTHLIKTRGQQVTLRCSSQSGHNTVSWYQQALGQGPQFIFQYYREEENGRGNFPPRFSGLQFPNYSSELNVNALELDDSALYLCASSSGPEPNYEQYFGPGTRLTVT.

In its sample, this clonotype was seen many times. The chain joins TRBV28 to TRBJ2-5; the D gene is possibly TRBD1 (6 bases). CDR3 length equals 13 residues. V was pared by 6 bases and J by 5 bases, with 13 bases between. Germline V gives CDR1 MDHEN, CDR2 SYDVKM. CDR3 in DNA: TGTGCCAGCAGACGGACAGTGAGTGAGACCCAGTACTTC. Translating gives CASRRTVSETQYF.

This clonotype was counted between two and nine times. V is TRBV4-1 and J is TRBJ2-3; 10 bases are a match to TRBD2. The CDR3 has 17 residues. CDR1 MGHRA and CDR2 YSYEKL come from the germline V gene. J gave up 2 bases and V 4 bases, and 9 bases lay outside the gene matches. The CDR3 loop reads CASSPRTSGANTDTQYF. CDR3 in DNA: TGCGCCAGCAGCCCCCGGACTAGCGGAGCCAACACAGATACGCAGTATTTT.

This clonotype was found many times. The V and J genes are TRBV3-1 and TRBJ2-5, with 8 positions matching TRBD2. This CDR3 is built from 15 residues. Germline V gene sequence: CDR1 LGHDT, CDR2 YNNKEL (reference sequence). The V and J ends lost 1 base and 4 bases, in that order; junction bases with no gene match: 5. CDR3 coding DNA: TGTGCCAGCAGCCAAGGAGCGGGAGAACGAGAGACCCAGTACTTC. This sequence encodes CASSQGAGERETQYF.